A selection of T cell receptor beta chains follows, all from one sample in a study of blood T cell repertoires in COVID-19. Clones were read by immunoSEQ multiplex PCR, and TCRdb kept only the in-frame ones, dropping some. The sample lists about 300,000 clones, over 85% occurring once. Sequencing was done on a sample of peripheral blood. Source of these receptors: a woman in her 30s with COVID-19, enrolled during active disease. The CDR3 runs from the conserved cysteine through the conserved F or W. Fields, in order: J gene, clone size, V gene, D gene, CDR3 protein, CDR3 DNA. D genes are given only for firm matches. The size entry is marked missing in some rows and otherwise reads once, few, many or a size class.

>TRBJ1-5|-|TRBV2|-
CASSEPRSTGNQPQHF
TGTGCCAGCAGTGAACCCAGGTCGACAGGCAATCAGCCCCAGCATTTT
>TRBJ2-2|-|TRBV28|TRBD1
CASSLGTGDTGELFF
TGTGCCAGCAGTCTCGGGACAGGTGACACCGGGGAGCTGTTTTTT
>TRBJ1-2|-|TRBV4-2|TRBD1
CASSRGQALYGYTF
TGTGCCAGCAGCCGTGGACAGGCACTCTATGGCTACACCTTC
>TRBJ1-4|few|TRBV30|-
CAWRTGPNEKLFF
TGTGCCTGGAGGACAGGACCAAATGAAAAACTGTTTTTT
>TRBJ2-7|-|TRBV11-3|TRBD1
CASSLDAQGDVYEQYF
TGTGCCAGCAGCTTAGATGCACAGGGGGATGTCTACGAGCAGTACTTC
>TRBJ1-4|-|TRBV6-1|-
CASSEGGANEKLFF
TGTGCCAGCAGCGAAGGGGGGGCTAATGAAAAACTGTTTTTT
>TRBJ1-4|-|TRBV19|-
CASTTGGAANEKLFF
TGTGCCAGTACAACGGGCGGGGCTGCTAATGAAAAACTGTTTTTT
>TRBJ1-2|-|TRBV28|-
CASSFSEAAGYTF
TGTGCCAGCAGTTTTAGCGAGGCGGCTGGCTACACCTTC
>TRBJ1-5|-|TRBV5-1|-
CASSLTNSLIQPQHF
TGCGCCAGCAGCTTAACTAACTCTCTTATTCAGCCCCAGCATTTT
>TRBJ1-1|-|TRBV9|-
CASSPRTEPNTEAFF
TGTGCCAGCAGCCCTCGGACAGAACCTAACACTGAAGCTTTCTTT
>TRBJ1-6|-|TRBV2|-
CASSLDSNSPLHF
TGTGCCAGCAGCTTGGACAGTAATTCACCCCTCCACTTT
>TRBJ2-2|-|TRBV28|TRBD1
CASSPGQGHTGELFF
TGTGCCAGCAGCCCGGGACAGGGGCACACCGGGGAGCTGTTTTTT
>TRBJ1-1|-|TRBV5-6|-
CASSWGGVFQNTEAFF
TGTGCCAGCAGCTGGGGCGGTGTCTTTCAGAACACTGAAGCTTTCTTT